This TCR beta chain was observed in a study of blood T cells in healthy people across ages. Notes on the study in general: The donors' CMV status was not determined, possibly confounding changes in expanded clonotypes. The fall in TCR beta diversity per million T cells was roughly linear with age.

This clonotype was recorded a few times. What it recognizes is unknown. Next came a second PCR, run for roughly 6 to 11 cycles, which used a sample-barcoded 5' primer along with a J-beta primer mix. Sequencing yielded, for each sample, at least 2.5 million paired-end reads carrying CDR3. One entry per CDR3 protein results from TCRdb running MiXCR on the 5' RACE reads. The repertoire holds approximately 580,000 distinct CDR3 sequences, with approximately 25% as singletons. Per the germline V gene, CDR1 is SGHKS and CDR2 is YYEKEE (reference sequence). Unmatched junction bases numbered 3, after V lost 0 bases and J lost 0 bases. The CDR3 sequence is 17 residues long. The sample also formed part of further work on T cells of mothers and their children.

Sequences were obtained from blood. This receptor was identified in a boy between 10 and 17 years old in good health. The V and J genes are TRBV5-5 and TRBJ2-3, with 11 bases identical to TRBD2. The CDR3 protein is CASSLDWTSGSTDTQYF. CDR3 nucleotide sequence: TGTGCCAGCAGCTTGGATTGGACTAGCGGGAGCACAGATACGCAGTATTTT.